Described below is a single T cell receptor beta chain sequence and its context. Antigen: not known. CD45RO-negative CD8 cells positively selected for CCR7 made up the naive population, which excluded terminally differentiated effector memory CD45RA+ cells. Germline V gives CDR1 SGHNT, CDR2 YYREEE (reference sequence). Trimming took 4 bases from V and 5 from J; bases not matched to a gene: 6. This CDR3 region has 15 residues. The data derive from a study of shared clonotypes between healthy human individuals. Sequencing used immunoSEQ multiplex PCR; TCRdb keeps in-frame clones, though not all of them. The table lists around 1,900,000 clones, approximately 92% of them singletons. Overall study findings and caveats: Larger richness was generally estimated for naive than memory subsets. Though the depth was large, rarefaction showed that sorted-subset sequencing was incomplete.

The J gene is TRBJ2-1, the V gene TRBV5-4, with TRBD2 matching 10 bases. This receptor was obtained from a man between 18 and 35 years old in good health. Some clones in this sample may be carry-over from other donors' samples. Sequences were obtained from naive CD8+ T cells from PBMCs. The CDR3 is CASSQGLAWDNEQFF. The CDR3, as DNA: TGTGCCAGCAGCCAGGGACTAGCGTGGGACAATGAGCAGTTCTTC.